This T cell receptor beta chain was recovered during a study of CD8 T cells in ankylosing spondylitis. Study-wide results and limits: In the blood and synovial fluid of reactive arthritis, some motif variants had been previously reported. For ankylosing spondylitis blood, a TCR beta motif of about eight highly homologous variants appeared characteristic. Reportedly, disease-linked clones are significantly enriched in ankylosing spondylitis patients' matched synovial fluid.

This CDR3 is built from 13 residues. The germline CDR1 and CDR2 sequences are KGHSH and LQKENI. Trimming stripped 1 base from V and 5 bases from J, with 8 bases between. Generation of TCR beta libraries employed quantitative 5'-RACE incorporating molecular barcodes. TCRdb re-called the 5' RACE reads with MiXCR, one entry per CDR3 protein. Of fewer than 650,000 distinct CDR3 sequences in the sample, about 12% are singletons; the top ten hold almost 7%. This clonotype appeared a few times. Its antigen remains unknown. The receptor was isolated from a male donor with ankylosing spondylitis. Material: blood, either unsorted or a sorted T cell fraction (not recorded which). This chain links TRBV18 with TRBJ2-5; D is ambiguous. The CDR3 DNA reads TGTGCCAGCTCACCACTCTCGTCGGAGACCCAGTACTTC. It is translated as CASSPLSSETQYF.